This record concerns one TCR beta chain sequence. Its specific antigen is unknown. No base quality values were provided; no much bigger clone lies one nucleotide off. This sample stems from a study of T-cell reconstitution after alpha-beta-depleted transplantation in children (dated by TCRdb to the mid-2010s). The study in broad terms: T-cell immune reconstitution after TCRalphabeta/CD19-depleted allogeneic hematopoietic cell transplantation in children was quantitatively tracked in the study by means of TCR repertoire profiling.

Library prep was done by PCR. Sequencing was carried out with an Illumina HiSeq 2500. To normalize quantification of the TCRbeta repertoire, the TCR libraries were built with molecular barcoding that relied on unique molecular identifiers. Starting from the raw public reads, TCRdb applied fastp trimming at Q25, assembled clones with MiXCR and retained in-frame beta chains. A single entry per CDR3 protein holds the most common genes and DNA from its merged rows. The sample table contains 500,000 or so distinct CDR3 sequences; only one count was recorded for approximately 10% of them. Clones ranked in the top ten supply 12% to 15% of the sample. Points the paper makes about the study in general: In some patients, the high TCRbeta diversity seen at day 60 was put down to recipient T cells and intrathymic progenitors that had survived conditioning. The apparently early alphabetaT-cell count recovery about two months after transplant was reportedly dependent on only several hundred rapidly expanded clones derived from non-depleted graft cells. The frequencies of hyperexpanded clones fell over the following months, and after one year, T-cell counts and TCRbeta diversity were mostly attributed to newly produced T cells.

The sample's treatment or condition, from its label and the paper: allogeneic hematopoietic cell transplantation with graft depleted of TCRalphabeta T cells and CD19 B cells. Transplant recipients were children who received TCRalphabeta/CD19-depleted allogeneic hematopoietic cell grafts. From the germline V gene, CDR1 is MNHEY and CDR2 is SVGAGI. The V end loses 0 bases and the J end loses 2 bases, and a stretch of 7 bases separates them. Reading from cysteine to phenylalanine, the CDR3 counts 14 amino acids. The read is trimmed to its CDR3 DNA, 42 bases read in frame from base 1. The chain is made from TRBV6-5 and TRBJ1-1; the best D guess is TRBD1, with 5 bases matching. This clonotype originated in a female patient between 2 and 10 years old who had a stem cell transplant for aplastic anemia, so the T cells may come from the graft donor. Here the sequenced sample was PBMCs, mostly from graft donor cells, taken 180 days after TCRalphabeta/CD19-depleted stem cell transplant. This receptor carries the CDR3 CASSYSQGNTEAFF. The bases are TGTGCCAGCAGTTACTCGCAGGGAAACACTGAAGCTTTCTTT.